This T cell receptor (beta chain) appears in the sequencing data of a study of blood T cell repertoires in COVID-19. Whole-study context: The United States, Italy and Spain provided the acute and convalescent COVID-19 samples.

Measured with immunoSEQ multiplex PCR; TCRdb has only the in-frame clones, and not every one. The sample lists fewer than 65,000 clones, approximately 85% seen once, with less than 6.5% in the top ten. CDR3 length equals 15 residues. V lost 5 bases and J lost 7; bases outside the gene matches: 5. In germline, CDR1 is MRHNA, CDR2 SNTAGT. Sequencing input: peripheral blood. V gene TRBV6-4 combines with J gene TRBJ2-2; 12 bases agree with TRBD1. The sequence came from a man aged 60 to 75 with acute or convalescent COVID-19. The CDR3 here is CASSTGTGGSGELFF. DNA of the CDR3: TGTGCCAGCAGTACCGGGACAGGGGGCAGCGGGGAGCTGTTTTTT.